The rows below give T cell receptor beta chains drawn from one sample of a study of regulatory T cells in long-lasting Graves disease. One entry per CDR3 protein, called by TCRdb with MiXCR from the multiplex PCR reads. The sample lists 550,000 to 600,000 distinct CDR3 sequences, around 16% occurring once. The same data also contributed to another study, on T cells in Graves' hyperthyroidism and ophthalmopathy.

The source was peripheral blood mononuclear cells (PBMCs), collected at new diagnosis, from a patient treated with antithyroid drugs. These receptors were obtained from a man younger than 30 with Graves disease. Both conserved end residues are trimmed from each CDR3. The order of the fields is CDR3 length, V gene, J gene, CDR3 protein.

>11|TRBV3-1|TRBJ1-5
ASSPWTDQPQH
>10|TRBV7-9|TRBJ2-7
ASSSNNPQQY
>15|TRBV12-3/TRBV12-4|TRBJ1-2
ASSLGRRGTILYGYT
>12|TRBV2|TRBJ2-7
ASSPDLGRYEQY
>13|TRBV20-1|TRBJ2-6
SAKQANSGANVLT
>10|TRBV13|TRBJ1-2
ASSLRQNGYT
>12|TRBV7-9|TRBJ2-4
ASSLARGTNIQC
>13|TRBV11-3|TRBJ2-1
ASSLGGRSYNEQF
>13|TRBV5-1|TRBJ2-2
ASSHGTGPTGELF
>13|TRBV5-1|TRBJ2-1
ASSRGLAGEIEQF
>11|TRBV2|TRBJ1-4
ASSDTGAEKLF
>14|TRBV4-1|TRBJ2-1
ASSQGYRQSGNEQF
>12|TRBV20-1|TRBJ2-7
SARTVAPIEEQY
>14|TRBV7-2|TRBJ1-4
ASSPGWDFYNEKLF
>12|TRBV27|TRBJ1-2
ASSWGQGPYGYT
>12|TRBV29-1|TRBJ2-1
SVSSGSSYNEQF
>13|TRBV5-1|TRBJ2-2
ASSPNTQGSGELF
>13|TRBV12-3/TRBV12-4|TRBJ2-1
ASSWRTSGRDEQF
>16|TRBV7-9|TRBJ2-5
ASSFPAGLITIQETQY
>13|TRBV28|TRBJ2-3
ASSFSGRGTDTQY
>12|TRBV18|TRBJ2-1
ASLMAGENNEQF
>13|TRBV28|NA
ASSPGGEGFHEQY
>13|TRBV30|TRBJ2-3
AWGLAGGNTDTQY
>12|TRBV19|TRBJ1-1
ASSVTGDRTEAF
>11|TRBV2|TRBJ2-1
ASSGRPYNEQF
>13|TRBV7-8|TRBJ2-7
ASSRRRTNLYEQY
>13|TRBV12-3/TRBV12-4|TRBJ1-5
ASSPRGEGNQPQH
>14|TRBV25-1|TRBJ2-1
ASSAGTSGRLNEQF
>17|TRBV24-1|TRBJ2-1
ATSEVPGAGGRPYNEQF
>15|TRBV6-2/TRBV6-3|TRBJ1-3
ASSYQDSGLLGNTIY
>13|TRBV11-2|TRBJ1-6
ASSRDRARGSPLH
>12|TRBV10-3|TRBJ2-2
AISVGQTTGELF
>14|TRBV27|TRBJ2-3
ASRNLRGRSTDTQY
>9|TRBV30|TRBJ2-4
AWSVRDIQY
>13|TRBV6-1|TRBJ2-1
ASSLLAANYNEQF
>16|TRBV7-6|TRBJ2-3
ASSLTRAAGRFTDTQY
>14|TRBV5-5|TRBJ2-1
ASSHTTSISYNEQF
>12|TRBV7-8|TRBJ1-5
ASSLVAQGGPQH
>14|TRBV20-1|TRBJ2-5
SASGTSGRSQETQY
>12|TRBV5-1|TRBJ2-7
ASKVELAAYEQY
>13|TRBV10-3|TRBJ2-7
AISDSSFLDYEQY